What follows are 13 T cell receptor beta chains derived from one specimen sequenced in a study of T cell repertoires in cytomegalovirus infection. TCRdb reprocessed the reads with MiXCR, giving one entry per CDR3 protein. The data contain roughly 640,000 distinct CDR3 sequences, 20% to 25% of them singletons. Sequencing was performed on CD8+ T cells from PBMCs. All receptors come from a human donor in good health (CMV status not recorded). Some clones in this sample may be carry-over from other donors' samples.

The chain has TRBV5-6 and TRBJ2-7, with D possibly matching TRBD2 (6 bases). Per germline, CDR1 SGHDT and CDR2 YYEEEE. The CDR3 spans 13 residues. The ends were cut back, 5 bases at V and 0 bases at J, with 9 bases in the middle. The CDR3 region has the DNA TGTGCCAGCAGGTTCGGGAGCTCCTACGAGCAGTACTTC. Translated, it gives CASRFGSSYEQYF.

The chain links TRBV19 to TRBJ2-7; D remains ambiguous. This CDR3 spans 13 amino acids. Deletions cut 4 bases from V and 0 bases from J, with 7 bases between. Germline V gene lookup returns CDR1 LNHDA and CDR2 SQIVND (reference sequence). Here the CDR3 DNA reads TGTGCCAGTAGTAGGGCCTACTCCTACGAGCAGTACTTC. Protein: CASSRAYSYEQYF.

The chain carries TRBV2 and TRBJ2-1, with a possible D match to TRBD1 (6 bases). V lost 2 bases and J lost 4, with 9 bases in between. Germline CDR1 and CDR2: SNHLY and FYNNEI. The CDR3 has 14 residues. The CDR3 reads CASSEKDRYNEQFF. In nucleotides, the CDR3 is TGTGCCAGCAGTGAAAAGGACAGATACAATGAGCAGTTCTTC.

This clonotype was counted many times. J is TRBJ2-2 and V is TRBV6-2 or TRBV6-3, with TRBD2 matching 9 bases. V gave up 0 bases and J gave up 2 bases; unmatched junction bases: 4. Germline V gene lookup returns CDR1 MNHEY and CDR2 SVGEGT. This CDR3 has 17 residues. The CDR3 spells CASSYSKRGENTGELFF. In nucleotides, the CDR3 is TGTGCCAGCAGTTACTCCAAGCGGGGGGAAAACACCGGGGAGCTGTTTTTT.

The V call is TRBV28, the J call TRBJ2-3, with 11 bases matching TRBD2. CDR1 and CDR2 (germline): MDHEN, SYDVKM. The V gene end was trimmed by 6 bases and the J gene end by 4 bases; junction bases not matched to a gene: 9. The CDR3 runs 16 residues. CDR3 loop: CASRLGVAGGPDTQYF. Written as DNA, the CDR3 is TGTGCCAGCAGACTAGGTGTAGCGGGGGGGCCAGATACGCAGTATTTT.

This sequence joins TRBV29-1 and TRBJ2-4; weak D call: TRBD2 (6 bases). Trimming took off 4 bases at V and 13 bases at J, with 17 bases between the two ends. Germline V gives CDR1 SQVTM, CDR2 ANQGSEA. The CDR3 totals 12 residues. The CDR3 is CSVGGVSRDQYF. The CDR3 nucleotides read TGCAGCGTTGGGGGAGTTTCGCGGGACCAGTACTTC.

The genes are TRBV29-1 and TRBJ2-7, with TRBD1 matching over 7 bases. V gave up 7 bases and J gave up 1 base; unmatched junction bases: 4. This CDR3 is built from 12 residues. Germline CDR1 and CDR2: SQVTM and ANQGSEA. The CDR3 here is CSGGTASYEQYF. The CDR3 coding sequence is TGCAGCGGGGGGACAGCGTCCTACGAGCAGTACTTC.

Worth noting for this clonotype: A much larger clone lies a single base off, so this may be a read error. The V call is TRBV7-9, the J call TRBJ1-2, with D possibly matching TRBD1 (5 bases). This CDR3 contains 15 residues. Looked up from germline, CDR1 is SEHNR and CDR2 is FQNEAQ (reference sequence). CDR3 sequence: CASSLGAGSNCGYTF. The CDR3, as DNA: TGTGCCAGCAGCCTCGGGGCAGGCAGTAACTGTGGCTACACCTTC.

This clonotype was recorded many times. The chain has TRBV7-2 and TRBJ2-3; 7 bases line up with TRBD2. The CDR3 contains 18 residues. V lost 5 bases and J lost 5; bases outside the gene matches: 19. Germline CDR1 is SGHTA and CDR2 is FQGNSA. CDR3 region: CASSPRGLRGFRGDTQYF. CDR3 nucleotides: TGTGCCAGCAGCCCCCGGGGGTTGCGGGGGTTCCGGGGAGATACGCAGTATTTT.

The genes are TRBV27 and TRBJ2-7, with D tentatively TRBD1 or TRBD2 (6 bases each). The V end lost 2 bases, the J end lost 2 bases, and 13 bases lay between the germline ends. Looked up from germline, CDR1 is MNHEY and CDR2 is SMNVEV (reference sequence). There are 15 residues in the CDR3. The CDR3 nucleotides are TGTGCCAGCAGTTTACGGGGGCCGTCTACCTACGAGCAGTACTTC. As protein: CASSLRGPSTYEQYF.

This clonotype showed up many times. This sequence joins TRBV7-2 and TRBJ2-1; D is possibly TRBD1 (6 bases). The V gene's germline CDR1 is SGHTA and CDR2 FQGNSA. Between the trimmed V and J ends, which lost 1 base and 9 bases, there was a span of 19 bases. The CDR3 contains 16 residues. CDR3 bases: TGTGCCAGCAGCTTAGTGGGGGCAGCGTTGACAGGTGAGCAGTTCTTC. This translates into CASSLVGAALTGEQFF.

The chain carries TRBV28 and TRBJ1-2; D perhaps matches TRBD1 (5 bases). Germline V gene lookup returns CDR1 MDHEN and CDR2 SYDVKM. The ends were cut back, 7 bases at V and 8 bases at J, with 17 bases in the middle. The CDR3 runs 13 residues. The CDR3 reads CASTYDSPGGYTF. The CDR3 bases are TGTGCCAGCACATATGACAGCCCGGGAGGCTACACCTTC.

The V gene is TRBV7-3, the J gene TRBJ2-1, with D perhaps given as TRBD1 or TRBD2 (5 bases each). V was shortened by 1 base and J by 10 bases, with 11 bases between the two germline ends. The CDR3 covers 13 residues. The germline gives CDR1 SGHTA, CDR2 FQGTGA. CDR3 sequence: CASSLRRDDEQFF. The DNA for the CDR3 is TGTGCCAGCAGCTTAAGACGGGACGACGAGCAGTTCTTC.